The present T cell receptor (beta chain) was sequenced within a study of blood T cells in healthy people across ages. With a J-beta primer mix and a sample-barcoded 5' primer, a second PCR ran about 7 to 12 cycles. TCRdb reanalysed the 5' RACE reads using MiXCR and keeps one entry per CDR3 protein. The sample has 550,000 to 650,000 distinct CDR3 sequences, approximately 30% seen once. This clonotype was seen a few times. The germline V and J ends were trimmed by 5 bases and 4 bases, with 20 bases remaining between them. The length of the CDR3 is 16 residues. Germline-derived CDR1 and CDR2 are SEHNR and FQNEAQ (reference sequence).

This clonotype was sampled from a woman aged 80 or older in good health. This chain links TRBV7-9 with TRBJ1-1; D possibly corresponds to TRBD1 (5 bases). The sequenced material came from blood. Written as DNA, the CDR3 is TGTGCCAGCAGCCCCAGTGGGGCTTTCGAAGGCACTGAAGCTTTCTTT. Amino acid sequence: CASSPSGAFEGTEAFF.